These 20 T cell receptor beta chains originate from one sample sequenced in a study of blood T cell repertoires in COVID-19. Produced via immunoSEQ multiplex PCR; TCRdb's table is partial and in-frame only. The sample shows some 200,000 clones, 65% to 90% of them seen only once. Sequenced sample: peripheral blood. These receptors all stem from a man aged 45-60 years with active or convalescent COVID-19.

This clone appeared a few times. Written as DNA, the CDR3 is TGTGCCAGCAGTAAGGGACAGCTTTATGGCTACACCTTC. Its translation: CASSKGQLYGYTF. The rearrangement uses TRBV5-6 and TRBJ1-2; 7 bases line up with TRBD1. CDR1 and CDR2 (germline): SGHDT, YYEEEE. J lost 5 bases, V lost 5 bases, and 6 bases had no gene match. The CDR3 is 13 amino acids.

The rearrangement joins TRBV3-1 (or the pseudogene TRBV3-2) to TRBJ2-2; TRBD2 matches at 8 bases. The V and J ends lost 0 bases and 4 bases, in that order; junction bases with no gene match: 7. CDR1 LGHDT and CDR2 YNNKEL come from the germline V gene (reference sequence). This CDR3 is built from 17 residues. This CDR3 is CASSQEPAGALTGELFF. Written as DNA, the CDR3 is TGTGCCAGCAGCCAAGAGCCAGCGGGGGCCCTCACCGGGGAGCTGTTTTTT.

V usage is TRBV6-6 and J usage is TRBJ1-5; D is undetermined. This CDR3 contains 14 residues. Trimming removed 7 bases from V and 1 base from J, with 11 bases in between. Germline-derived CDR1 and CDR2 are MNHNY and SVGAGI (reference sequence). CDR3 bases: TGTGCCAGCACTCTAGGGAGGAGCAATCAGCCCCAGCATTTT. Translation: CASTLGRSNQPQHF.

This clone was picked up one time. CDR3 DNA: TGTGCCAGCAGTTACGAAACAGGGGAATCAAGGAGCAATCAGCCCCAGCATTTT. Its protein is CASSYETGESRSNQPQHF. The chain joins TRBV6-2 or TRBV6-3 to TRBJ1-5, with 7 bases identical to TRBD1. Trimming at V came to 2 bases and at J to 1 base, leaving 11 bases not matched to a gene. The CDR3 is 18 amino acids. Germline CDR1 MNHEY, CDR2 SVGEGT.

This clone was counted between two and nine times. V and J are TRBV5-1 and TRBJ2-2; D is perhaps TRBD1 (6 bases). Trimming left V 3 bases short and J 4 bases short, with 10 bases between. CDR1 SGHRS and CDR2 YFSETQ come from the germline V gene. The CDR3 runs 14 residues. The CDR3 reads CASSWPGATGELFF. CDR3 DNA: TGCGCCAGCAGCTGGCCAGGGGCCACCGGGGAGCTGTTTTTT.

This clone was seen just once. The chain joins TRBV7-3 to TRBJ1-1, with D hard to call. Germline V gene lookup returns CDR1 SGHTA and CDR2 FQGTGA. The V end was cut by 2 bases, the J end by 1 base, with 5 bases between. This CDR3 has 13 amino acids. CDR3 amino acids: CASSLDKNTEAFF. The DNA for the CDR3 is TGTGCCAGCAGCTTAGACAAGAACACTGAAGCTTTCTTT.

The chain has TRBV7-2 and TRBJ2-5; 8 nucleotides match TRBD1. The ends lost 2 bases at V and 5 bases at J; junction bases unmatched: 7. CDR3 length: 15 residues. Germline V lookup: CDR1 SGHTA, CDR2 FQGNSA. The DNA of the CDR3 is TGTGCCAGCAGCTTATACGCAGGGGGCCAGGAGACCCAGTACTTC. It codes for CASSLYAGGQETQYF. Full variable domain (remainder filled in from reference TRBV7-2 and TRBJ2-5): GAGVSQSPSNKVTEKGKDVELRCDPISGHTALYWYRQSLGQGLEFLIYFQGNSAPDKSGLPSDRFSAERTGGSVSTLTIQRTQQEDSAVYLCASSLYAGGQETQYFGPGTRLLVL.

V is TRBV5-4 and J is TRBJ1-4; 8 nucleotides agree with TRBD1. V shed 9 bases, J shed 4 bases, and the junction held 5 bases outside the gene matches. The CDR3 has 13 amino acids. Germline V gene sequence: CDR1 SGHNT, CDR2 YYREEE (reference sequence). CDR3 DNA: TGTGCCACCTCGACAGGGGATAATGAAAAACTGTTTTTT. It translates to CATSTGDNEKLFF. Looking up the rest from reference TRBV5-4 and TRBJ1-4 gives the full variable domain: ETGVTQSPTHLIKTRGQQVTLRCSSQSGHNTVSWYQQALGQGPQFIFQYYREEENGRGNFPPRFSGLQFPNYSSELNVNALELDDSALYLCATSTGDNEKLFFGSGTQLSVL.

The CDR3 protein is CASIQWGAGELFF. For the CDR3, the DNA is TGTGCCAGCATCCAATGGGGGGCCGGGGAGCTGTTTTTT. The J gene is TRBJ2-2, the V gene TRBV28; possible D gene TRBD2, 6 bases. Per germline, CDR1 MDHEN and CDR2 SYDVKM. Trimming left V 7 bases short and J 6 bases short, with 12 bases between. The CDR3 sequence is 13 residues long.

Here the CDR3 reads CASSLTSEVGTDTQYF. CDR3 sequence (DNA): TGTGCCAGCAGTTTAACATCGGAGGTCGGCACAGATACGCAGTATTTT. This sequence joins TRBV28 and TRBJ2-3; possibly TRBD2 for D (5 bases). Germline CDR1 and CDR2: MDHEN and SYDVKM. Trimming took 2 bases from V and 1 from J, leaving 13 bases between them. CDR3 length: 16 residues.

The V gene is TRBV9, the J gene TRBJ2-3; possibly TRBD1 for D (5 bases). From germline, CDR1 is SGDLS and CDR2 YYNGEE. The V gene lost 0 bases and the J gene lost 5 bases, with 13 bases spanning the gap. This CDR3 region has 15 residues. As DNA, the CDR3 is TGTGCCAGCAGCGTAGGGGGCGCCGGAAGAGATACGCAGTATTTT. It yields the protein CASSVGGAGRDTQYF.

The V call is TRBV12-3 or TRBV12-4, the J call TRBJ2-7; D is ambiguous. There are 13 residues in the CDR3. The ends were cut back, 3 bases at V and 0 bases at J, with 6 bases in the middle. The CDR3 loop is CASSFDTSYEQYF. In nucleotides, the CDR3 is TGTGCCAGCAGTTTTGACACCTCCTACGAGCAGTACTTC.

The chain has TRBV2 and TRBJ1-1; 9 positions agree with TRBD1. The germline gives CDR1 SNHLY, CDR2 FYNNEI. CDR3 length: 17 amino acids. Trimming cost V 3 bases and J 10 bases; bases outside gene matches: 18. CDR3 in DNA: TGTGCCAGCAGTGACCCGCTGGGACAGGGTCAATTTGGGACAGCTTTCTTT. Protein product: CASSDPLGQGQFGTAFF.

The chain recombines TRBV5-5 with TRBJ2-1; 7 nucleotides line up with TRBD1. V lost 4 bases and J lost 1; bases outside the gene matches: 5. Germline V gene lookup returns CDR1 SGHKS and CDR2 YYEKEE (reference sequence). The CDR3 is 15 amino acids. The CDR3: CASSRGQYSYNEQFF. For the CDR3, the DNA is TGTGCCAGCAGCCGGGGACAGTATTCCTACAATGAGCAGTTCTTC.

The J gene is TRBJ1-2, the V gene TRBV4-1; D unresolved. With 2 bases removed from V and 4 bases from J, the gap between germline ends came to 14 bases. The CDR3 is 15 amino acids. Germline V gene sequence: CDR1 MGHRA, CDR2 YSYEKL. The CDR3 nucleotides read TGCGCCAGCAGCCAACCTGGGAGCCGAGGCTATGGCTACACCTTC. It codes for CASSQPGSRGYGYTF.

Here the CDR3 reads CASRPQGAVGYTF. CDR3 DNA: TGTGCCAGCAGACCACAGGGGGCGGTTGGCTACACCTTC. The V and J genes are TRBV11-1 and TRBJ1-2; 9 nucleotides align to TRBD1. The CDR3 runs to 13 residues. CDR1 is SGHAT, CDR2 FQDESV, per germline (reference sequence). Losses at the gene ends were 6 bases for V and 7 bases for J; bases not matched to a gene: 6.

V is TRBV5-5 and J is TRBJ2-3; tentatively, D is TRBD2 (5 bases). Trimming cost V 4 bases and J 4 bases, with 19 bases left between them. CDR1 and CDR2 from the germline V gene are SGHKS and YYEKEE (reference sequence). This CDR3 region has 16 residues. The CDR3 here is CASSPQRPGGSDTQYF. The CDR3 DNA sequence: TGTGCCAGCAGCCCACAGCGGCCCGGTGGATCAGATACGCAGTATTTT.

CDR3 nucleotide sequence: TGTGCCAGCAGTTACATTGGAGGGGGCTTACCTGAAGCTTTCTTT. Amino acids: CASSYIGGGLPEAFF. The chain has TRBV6-2 or TRBV6-3 and TRBJ1-1; 7 nucleotides match TRBD1. J was trimmed by 6 bases and V by 2 bases; bases with no gene match: 9. Germline CDR1 MNHEY, CDR2 SVGEGT. This CDR3 comprises 15 residues.

This clone was observed once. This chain links TRBV25-1 with TRBJ1-3; TRBD1 matches at 7 bases. The germline V gene encodes CDR1 MGHDK and CDR2 SYGVNS. The V gene end was trimmed by 3 bases and the J gene end by 2 bases; junction bases not matched to a gene: 13. The CDR3 contains 18 residues. CDR3 residues: CASSDTGRGRGPGNTIYF. The CDR3 region has the DNA TGTGCCAGCAGTGATACGGGTCGGGGAAGGGGGCCTGGAAACACCATATATTTT.

DNA for the CDR3: TGCGCCAGCAGCCAAGATCGACCGGGACAGATCACCGGGGAGCTGTTTTTT. Amino acid sequence: CASSQDRPGQITGELFF. The chain links TRBV4-1 to TRBJ2-2, with 7 bases fitting TRBD1. The germline V gene encodes CDR1 MGHRA and CDR2 YSYEKL. This CDR3 is built from 17 residues. The V gene end was trimmed by 0 bases and the J gene end by 4 bases; junction bases not matched to a gene: 8.